This TCR beta chain was recovered during a study of CD8 T cells in Susac syndrome (dated 2019 in TCRdb). Background for the entire study: Repertoire sequencing was used to test whether CD8+ T cell activation and differentiation in Susac syndrome was antigen driven. The investigation overall reported the following: The TCR sequencing and HLA analysis was acknowledged to have included a relatively small number of individuals.

RNA was extracted using the RNeasy kit, and about 0.5 to 1 ug of the RNA was reverse transcribed with random hexamers. The immunoSEQ multiplex PCR assay, covering 54 Vbeta and 13 Jbeta segments, was used to amplify TCR beta CDR3 regions. PCR amplification bias was corrected using a synthetic template baseline for primer optimization and computational correction. On the study's bioinformatics: Reads were annotated to V, D and J genes according to IMGT and were analyzed with immunoSEQ Analyzer, with only productive sequences retained. To calculate clonality, Shannon entropy was normalized by log2 of the number of productive unique sequences and then subtracted from one. For each patient and control, public and private clones were evaluated among the 100 most prevalent clones. Clones were defined as Susac-specific when absent from the healthy and MS cohorts, from some 1,100 published viral clones and from other ImmuneACCESS disease sequences. TCRdb reprocessed the public reads (quality trimming at Q25 with fastp, clone calling with MiXCR) and kept in-frame beta chains. Under each unique CDR3 protein, matching rows form one entry showing the most common genes and DNA. These V and J calls derive from TCRdb rather than the authors' analysis. This sample comprises approximately 220,000 distinct CDR3 sequences, 95% of them detected only once. The top ten hold approximately 0.082% of the sample.

High-throughput TCR beta sequencing profiled peripheral blood CD8+ and CD4+ T cells from healthy donors, Susac syndrome patients and multiple sclerosis patients. The multiple sclerosis controls were treatment-naive patients whose relapsing-remitting disease, either stable or active, fulfilled the revised McDonald criteria. Bulk CD8+ and CD4+ T cells were purified by magnetic negative isolation, while CD8+ TEMRA cells were enriched using FACS. Blood was collected in EDTA tubes and processed within 24 hours, with PBMCs isolated through density gradient centrifugation. PBMCs intended for TCR sequencing were frozen in liquid nitrogen and were later thawed in a 37 degrees C water bath. The sorted or isolated CD4+, CD8+ and CD8+ TEMRA cells had a purity of 90% or higher. CDR3 length: 15 amino acids, cysteine to phenylalanine. The only DNA kept is the CDR3, 45 bases in frame from the first base. The germline V gene gives CDR1 as SGHRS and CDR2 as YFSETQ. The germline V end is reduced by 4 bases and the J end by 0 bases; junction bases left unmatched: 6.

As for this clonotype: Its antigen is unknown. No base-level quality is on record; no much larger clone is a single base apart.

The clonotype was recovered from a human donor with multiple sclerosis. The material sequenced was CD4+ T cells from PBMCs. This receptor chain uses TRBV5-1 and TRBJ1-1; 7 of the junction bases match TRBD1. In nucleotide form, the sequence is TGCGCCAGCAGCCCACTAACAGGGGTGAACACTGAAGCTTTCTTT. It codes for CASSPLTGVNTEAFF.